This paragraph reports one T cell receptor (beta chain). The data were obtained in a study of cytomegalovirus exposure and HLA in healthy donors. The study ran its PCR with 60 Vbeta and 13 Jbeta primers. Assay: immunoSEQ multiplex PCR; the TCRdb copy retains only in-frame clones and omits some. The profile shows about 98,000 clones, around 72% of them singletons. V was pared by 5 bases and J by 7 bases, with 12 bases between. The CDR3 runs to 13 residues. From germline, CDR1 is LNHDA and CDR2 SQIVND (reference sequence). V and J are TRBV19 and TRBJ2-4, with D possibly being TRBD1 (6 bases). The receptor was isolated from a man aged 18 to 29 in good health and CMV-seropositive. What was sequenced was PBMCs. As DNA, the CDR3 is TGTGCCAGTAGTCTCACGGACAGTAACATTCAGTACTTC. Its protein product is CASSLTDSNIQYF.